This entry is about one TCR beta chain. This clone's antigen is unknown. Base qualities are not at hand, and no much larger clone is one base apart. The donors were healthy, HIV-negative adults with no recently reported acute infections or vaccinations. Every donor was a Caucasian adult living in Nashville, Tennessee, USA. CD4+ T cells were enriched through magnetic negative selection, after which naive cells were positively selected on CD45RA and the remaining negative fraction served as the memory subset. Blood was collected by leukapheresis, and PBMCs were isolated by Ficoll-Histopaque density gradient centrifugation and then cryopreserved in liquid nitrogen vapor phase. Analytical flow cytometry was used to check the purity and quantity of every magnetically sorted T cell population. Genomic DNA was isolated from every sorted fraction and measured by UV absorbance on a Nanodrop 2000c. Using the deep immunoSEQ assay, TCR CDR3 regions were amplified from genomic DNA by multiplex PCR. Extracted genomic DNA from each cell subset was distributed evenly across all wells of several immunoSEQ 96-well plates, and each plate was treated as a replicate. For sorted subsets, approximately 190 ng genomic DNA, equal to 30,000 or so T cell genomes, was loaded into each replicate PCR. Purified libraries were quantified with a Qubit 3.0 fluorometer, sized on a Bioanalyzer 2100, and re-quantified with the KAPA Library Quantification kit. Every immunoSEQ 96-well plate was sequenced on a separate single-read 150-cycle Illumina NextSeq 550 flow cell. The original pipeline was this. Because only junctional sequences without quality scores were contained in the immunoSEQ output, filtering matching that applied to full-length reads could not be performed. Sequences were annotated with PyIR, a Python wrapper for IgBLAST v1.9, and V/J genes and CDR3 were assigned using IMGT germline references. Reads were removed for weak V/J assignments (E-value above 1e-6), missing CDR3, stop codons, out-of-frame junctions, or ambiguous translated residues. V3J clonotypes were defined as sequences sharing an identical inferred V gene, J gene, and CDR3 amino acid sequence. Percentage overlap between repertoires was calculated by dividing the number of shared unique clonotypes by the size of the smaller repertoire. Three approaches were used to assess repertoire richness: RTK rarefaction, the Chao1 estimator, and Recon v2.1 estimates of unobserved clonotypes. For all TCRbeta clonotypes obtained by the gDNA method from four donors, generation probabilities were computed with OLGA. In TCRdb, the immuneACCESS table is reduced to in-frame sequences with V and J assigned. These tables do not hold every clone; where another copy was compared, an unresolved V gene accounts for under half, and the others remain unexplained. V and J calls and clone size come straight from that table; D and trimming were deduced from the DNA. Here the sample has 2 million to 2.5 million clones; roughly 90% occur a single time. 0.37% of the sample belongs to the ten largest clones.

The sample belongs to a study of shared clonotypes between healthy human individuals (dated by TCRdb to 2019 to 2021). Background on the whole study: A few men and two women, aged 18 to 49 years, made up the cohort. For each donor, CD4 naive and CD4 memory were each given three plates, CD8 naive was given two plates, and CD8 memory was given one plate. To estimate repertoire size and how much clonotype sharing occurs between individuals, the study deeply sequenced the blood TCR repertoires of 4 to 6 healthy adults. Libraries were prepared and TCR repertoires were sequenced by different laboratories using diverse techniques, in order to increase sequencing depth and limit assay-specific biases. Between about 0.8 and 9 billion PBMCs per donor were obtained by leukapheresis.

Trimming removed 6 bases from V and 0 bases from J, leaving 18 bases between the germline ends. According to the germline V gene, CDR1 reads SGHTA and CDR2 reads FQGNSA. Inclusive of the bounding cysteine and phenylalanine, the CDR3 is 17 residues long. Only the CDR3 region is kept as DNA, spanning 51 bases read in frame from base 1. Broad study findings and their caveats: About 5% of naive CD4, 3.5% of naive CD8, 2.3% of memory CD4, and about 0.4% of memory CD8 clonotypes were shared across a few donors. The small number of donors limited the genetic and exposure-history diversity represented. Pairwise subsampling led to the expectation that sequencing depth would affect the degree of clonotype sharing among donors. Compared with non-shared clonotypes, the clonotypes found in all four sorted-subset donors had higher generation probabilities. Estimated clonotype richness was generally larger for naive than for memory subsets. Sampling was restricted to blood, and TCR repertoires in tissues likely differ from the TCR repertoires found in blood. Rarefaction of sorted-subset datasets indicated incomplete sequencing despite the large sequencing depth.

The V and J genes are TRBV7-2 and TRBJ2-1, with the D segment identity uncertain. This TCR came from a man aged 18 to 35 in good health. Some clones in this sample may be carry-over from other donors' samples. What was sequenced was naive CD4+ T cells from PBMCs. The sample's cell subset or site, from its label and the paper: CD45RA+ positively selected. The CDR3 loop reads CASSPLWGITSYNEQFF. The base sequence is TGTGCCAGCAGTCCCCTTTGGGGAATTACCTCCTACAATGAGCAGTTCTTC.